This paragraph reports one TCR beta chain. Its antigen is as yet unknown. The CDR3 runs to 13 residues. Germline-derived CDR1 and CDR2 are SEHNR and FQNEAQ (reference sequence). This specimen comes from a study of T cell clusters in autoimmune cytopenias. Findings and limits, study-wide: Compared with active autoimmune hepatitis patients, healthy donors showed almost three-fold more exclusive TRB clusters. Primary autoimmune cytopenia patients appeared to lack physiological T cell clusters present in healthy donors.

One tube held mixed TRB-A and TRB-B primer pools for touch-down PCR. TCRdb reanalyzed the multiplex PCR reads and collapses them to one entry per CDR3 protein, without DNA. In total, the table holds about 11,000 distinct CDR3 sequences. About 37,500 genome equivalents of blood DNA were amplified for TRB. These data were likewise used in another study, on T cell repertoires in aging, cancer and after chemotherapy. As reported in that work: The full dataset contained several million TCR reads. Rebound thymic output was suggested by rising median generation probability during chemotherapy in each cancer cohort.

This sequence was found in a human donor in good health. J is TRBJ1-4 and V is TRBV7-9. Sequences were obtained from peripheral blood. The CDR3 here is CASSTAGGEKLFF.